A single sample gave rise to the 22 T cell receptor beta chains below, sequenced in a study of blood T cell repertoires in COVID-19. The repertoire was sequenced with immunoSEQ multiplex PCR; TCRdb's copy has only in-frame clones and lacks some. The sample gives some 300,000 clones, roughly 90% of which show up once; about 8.4% is in the top ten. The sequenced sample consisted of PBMCs or T cells enriched from blood (not recorded which). These receptor sequences come from a woman aged 30 to 39 who had recovered from COVID-19.

V is TRBV20-1 and J is TRBJ2-1, with 10 bases matching TRBD1. The ends lost 3 bases at V and 4 bases at J; junction bases unmatched: 6. The CDR3 runs 15 residues. Germline V lookup: CDR1 DFQATT, CDR2 SNEGSKA (reference sequence). The CDR3 is CSASSDRGRYNEQFF. For the CDR3, the DNA is TGCAGTGCTAGTTCCGACAGGGGGCGATACAATGAGCAGTTCTTC.

The chain employs TRBV5-6 and TRBJ2-7; 8 bases line up with TRBD2. The CDR3 sequence is 14 residues long. Trimming cost V 4 bases and J 3 bases; bases outside gene matches: 6. The germline V gene encodes CDR1 SGHDT and CDR2 YYEEEE. Here the CDR3 DNA reads TGTGCCAGCAGCCCCCGGGGGGGTATCTACGAGCAGTACTTC. Its translation is CASSPRGGIYEQYF.

This chain links TRBV19 with TRBJ2-5, with TRBD1 matching over 8 bases. Per germline, CDR1 LNHDA and CDR2 SQIVND (reference sequence). This CDR3 contains 16 residues. V lost 0 bases to trimming and J lost 3 bases; unmatched junction nucleotides: 6. CDR3 sequence (DNA): TGTGCCAGTAGTATAGAAGGCAGGGGGCGTGAAGAGACCCAGTACTTC. Translating it yields CASSIEGRGREETQYF.

The chain is built from TRBV3-1 (or the pseudogene TRBV3-2) and TRBJ2-5; 7 bases fit TRBD2. Germline loops: CDR1 LGHDT, CDR2 YNNKEL (reference sequence). V was pared by 1 base and J by 4 bases, with 18 bases of the junction left unmatched. CDR3 size: 19 residues. CDR3 bases: TGTGCCAGCAGCCAAGTAAGACGGGAGGCCCGTAATTCTAGAGAGACCCAGTACTTC. Its translation: CASSQVRREARNSRETQYF.

This clone was found once. The chain is built from TRBV6-5 and TRBJ2-3, with 10 bases fitting TRBD2. CDR1 MNHEY and CDR2 SVGAGI come from the germline V gene. V shed 6 bases and J 1 base; nucleotides not matched to a gene: 1. The CDR3 is made up of 14 amino acids. The CDR3, as DNA: TGTGCCAGCAGAGGGACTAGCGGCACAGATACGCAGTATTTT. It specifies CASRGTSGTDTQYF.

This rearrangement joins TRBV4-2 to TRBJ2-1; the match to TRBD2 covers 11 bases. CDR1 and CDR2 from the germline V gene are LGHNA and YNFKEQ. The CDR3 consists of 16 residues. After removal of 1 base from V and 2 bases from J, the junction contained 1 base not matched to a gene. The CDR3 here is CASSQVLAGAYNEQFF. The CDR3 DNA sequence: TGTGCCAGCAGCCAAGTACTAGCGGGAGCCTACAATGAGCAGTTCTTC.

The rearrangement uses TRBV7-3 and TRBJ2-1, with D tentatively TRBD1 (6 bases). The germline V and J ends were trimmed by 5 bases and 4 bases, with 18 bases remaining between them. The CDR3 runs 16 residues. From germline, CDR1 is SGHTA and CDR2 FQGTGA. The DNA of the CDR3 is TGTGCCAGCAGCCGTCCTTCCGGGACACTTTACAATGAGCAGTTCTTC. Encoded protein: CASSRPSGTLYNEQFF.

The chain combines TRBV3-1 (or the pseudogene TRBV3-2) with TRBJ1-6; 7 bases align to TRBD1. Losses at the gene ends were 6 bases for V and 2 bases for J; bases not matched to a gene: 7. The CDR3 runs to 16 residues. CDR1 LGHDT and CDR2 YNNKEL come from the germline V gene (reference sequence). The CDR3 coding sequence is TGTGCCAGCAGTCGAAGAGACAGGGCCTATAATTCACCCCTCCACTTT. This sequence encodes CASSRRDRAYNSPLHF.

This chain connects TRBV20-1 to TRBJ2-7, with D unresolved. Germline CDR1 and CDR2: DFQATT and SNEGSKA (reference sequence). The CDR3 is made up of 14 amino acids. The germline V and J ends were trimmed by 3 bases and 0 bases, with 12 bases remaining between them. The CDR3 is CSASPVGYSYEQYF. The DNA for the CDR3 is TGCAGTGCTAGTCCCGTGGGCTACTCCTACGAGCAGTACTTC.

This clone was counted a few times. V gene TRBV28 combines with J gene TRBJ2-1; 8 bases align to TRBD1. The V gene end was trimmed by 6 bases and the J gene end by 3 bases; junction bases not matched to a gene: 7. The CDR3 sequence is 15 residues long. Germline V gives CDR1 MDHEN, CDR2 SYDVKM. The CDR3 loop reads CASRFTGGGYNEQFF. The CDR3 DNA sequence: TGTGCCAGCAGATTCACAGGGGGAGGCTACAATGAGCAGTTCTTC.

The chain has TRBV19 and TRBJ1-4, with 7 nucleotides matching TRBD1. With V trimmed by 6 bases and J by 8 bases, 9 bases remained unmatched. The CDR3 contains 14 residues. CDR1 is LNHDA and CDR2 is SQIVND in the germline V gene (reference sequence). CDR3 DNA sequence: TGTGCCAGTAGCTCGACAGGGTTGCGGGAAAAACTGTTTTTT. Its protein product is CASSSTGLREKLFF.

The V gene is TRBV19, the J gene TRBJ2-4, with TRBD2 matching 7 bases. Germline trimming cut 5 bases from V and 1 base from J; bases unmatched to any gene: 8. The CDR3 is 16 amino acids. Per the germline V gene, CDR1 is LNHDA and CDR2 is SQIVND (reference sequence). CDR3 region: CASSREAGWAKNIQYF. For the CDR3, the DNA is TGTGCCAGTAGTCGGGAGGCGGGGTGGGCCAAAAACATTCAGTACTTC.

The chain has TRBV28 and TRBJ2-1; no firm D call. V lost 3 bases and J lost 0, with 12 bases in between. The CDR3 sequence is 16 residues long. Germline loops: CDR1 MDHEN, CDR2 SYDVKM. Here the CDR3 DNA reads TGTGCCAGCAGTTTTTTTCTGAGGAGCTCCTACAATGAGCAGTTCTTC. Amino acid sequence: CASSFFLRSSYNEQFF.

This chain connects TRBV19 to TRBJ2-1, with 8 bases fitting TRBD2. The CDR3 loop spans 14 amino acids. Per the germline V gene, CDR1 is LNHDA and CDR2 is SQIVND (reference sequence). Trimming took 5 bases from V and 6 from J; bases not matched to a gene: 6. CDR3 sequence reads: CASSPGLVINEQFF. The CDR3 DNA reads TGTGCCAGTAGTCCGGGACTAGTGATCAATGAGCAGTTCTTC.

This chain joins TRBV24-1 and TRBJ1-1, with TRBD1 as a possible D gene (6 bases). CDR3 length: 15 residues. The V gene's germline CDR1 is KGHDR and CDR2 SFDVKD. The germline V and J ends were trimmed by 3 bases and 1 base, with 11 bases remaining between them. As DNA, the CDR3 is TGTGCCACCAGTGATATCAGGGGACCGAACACTGAAGCTTTCTTT. Amino acids: CATSDIRGPNTEAFF.

This clone was counted only a few times. V and J are TRBV28 and TRBJ1-5, with 10 bases identical to TRBD1. V gave up 5 bases and J gave up 2 bases; unmatched junction bases: 15. The CDR3 length is 19 residues. The germline gives CDR1 MDHEN, CDR2 SYDVKM. The CDR3 sequence is CASSRPSFSGTGGNQPQHF. The CDR3 nucleotides are TGTGCCAGCAGTCGACCGTCTTTTTCCGGGACAGGGGGCAATCAGCCCCAGCATTTT.

The chain has TRBV10-3 and TRBJ2-3; 7 bases align to TRBD2. V shed 9 bases, J shed 4 bases, and the junction held 13 bases outside the gene matches. Germline V gene lookup returns CDR1 ENHRY and CDR2 SYGVKD. This CDR3 is built from 15 residues. CDR3 residues: CAIRGGRAGADTQYF. DNA of the CDR3: TGTGCCATTCGCGGAGGGAGGGCCGGGGCAGATACGCAGTATTTT.

The V and J genes are TRBV5-1 and TRBJ2-5; maybe TRBD1 (5 bases). CDR1 and CDR2 from the germline V gene are SGHRS and YFSETQ. The germline V and J ends were trimmed by 7 bases and 5 bases, with 6 bases remaining between them. This CDR3 is 10 amino acids long. CDR3 sequence (DNA): TGCGCCAGCGCAGGGGAGACCCAGTACTTC. Translating gives CASAGETQYF.

The chain recombines TRBV6-5 with TRBJ2-2; weak D call: TRBD1 (5 bases). V dropped 2 bases and J dropped 0 bases, with 7 bases sitting between them. Germline-derived CDR1 and CDR2 are MNHEY and SVGAGI. This CDR3 is built from 15 residues. CDR3 coding DNA: TGTGCCAGCAGTTACGTGACAGCGAACACCGGGGAGCTGTTTTTT. The encoded protein is CASSYVTANTGELFF.

V usage is TRBV28 and J usage is TRBJ1-4; TRBD1 aligns across 7 bases. The CDR3 runs 15 residues. CDR1 MDHEN and CDR2 SYDVKM come from the germline V gene. The J segment lost 0 bases and the V segment lost 5 bases, leaving 3 bases of the junction unmatched. The CDR3 region is CASSHTGATNEKLFF. CDR3 DNA sequence: TGTGCCAGCAGTCATACAGGGGCAACTAATGAAAAACTGTTTTTT.

The rearrangement links TRBV19 to TRBJ2-3; TRBD2 matches at 7 bases. Germline V gives CDR1 LNHDA, CDR2 SQIVND (reference sequence). Trimming cost V 6 bases and J 2 bases; bases outside gene matches: 8. The CDR3 contains 15 residues. CDR3 region: CASRPTSVNTDTQYF. CDR3 nucleotide sequence: TGTGCCAGTAGACCCACTAGCGTAAACACAGATACGCAGTATTTT. Filled out from reference TRBV19 and TRBJ2-3, the complete variable domain reads DGGITQSPKYLFRKEGQNVTLSCEQNLNHDAMYWYRQDPGQGLRLIYYSQIVNDFQKGDIAEGYSVSREKKESFPLTVTSAQKNPTAFYLCASRPTSVNTDTQYFGPGTRLTVL.

This chain links TRBV5-4 with TRBJ1-1; D is possibly TRBD1 (5 bases). Germline V gene sequence: CDR1 SGHNT, CDR2 YYREEE (reference sequence). V gave up 0 bases and J gave up 4 bases, with 16 bases separating them. This CDR3 is 16 amino acids long. CDR3 nucleotides: TGTGCCAGCAGCTTGGCAGAAATAGGGGTCACCACTGAAGCTTTCTTT. As protein: CASSLAEIGVTTEAFF.